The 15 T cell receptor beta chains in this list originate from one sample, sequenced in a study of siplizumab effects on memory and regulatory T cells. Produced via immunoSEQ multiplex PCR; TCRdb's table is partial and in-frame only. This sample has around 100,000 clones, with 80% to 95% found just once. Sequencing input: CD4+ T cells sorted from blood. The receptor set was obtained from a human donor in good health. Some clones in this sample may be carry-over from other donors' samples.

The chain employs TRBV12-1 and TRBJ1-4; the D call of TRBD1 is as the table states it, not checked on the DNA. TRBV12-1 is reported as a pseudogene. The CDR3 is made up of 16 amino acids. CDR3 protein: CASSLNRGRGNEKLFF. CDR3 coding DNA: TGTGCCAGCAGCTTAAACAGGGGAAGGGGAAACGAAAAACTGTTTTTT.

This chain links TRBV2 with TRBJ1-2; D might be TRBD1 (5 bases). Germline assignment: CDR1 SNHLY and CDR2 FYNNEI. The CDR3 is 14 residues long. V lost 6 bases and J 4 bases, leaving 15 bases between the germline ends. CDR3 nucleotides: TGTGCCAGCAGCCTCGAGGGGTCTCCCTATGGCTACACCTTC. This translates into CASSLEGSPYGYTF.

For the CDR3, the DNA is TGTGCCAGCAGTCCGACTAGTTTCCCCTACGAGCAGTACTTC. Translating gives CASSPTSFPYEQYF. The gene calls are TRBV27 and TRBJ2-7; the D gene is possibly TRBD2 (6 bases). Trimming cost V 5 bases and J 2 bases, with 13 bases left between them. Per germline, CDR1 MNHEY and CDR2 SMNVEV (reference sequence). This CDR3 has 14 residues.

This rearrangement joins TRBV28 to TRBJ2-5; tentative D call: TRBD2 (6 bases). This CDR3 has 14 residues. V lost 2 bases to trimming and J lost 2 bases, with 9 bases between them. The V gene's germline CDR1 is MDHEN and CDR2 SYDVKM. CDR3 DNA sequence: TGTGCCAGCAGTTTACTGGGGGGACAAGAGACCCAGTACTTC. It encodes CASSLLGGQETQYF. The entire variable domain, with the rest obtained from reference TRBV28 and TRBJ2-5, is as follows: DVKVTQSSRYLVKRTGEKVFLECVQDMDHENMFWYRQDPGLGLRLIYFSYDVKMKEKGDIPEGYSVSREKKERFSLILESASTNQTSMYLCASSLLGGQETQYFGPGTRLLVL.

CDR3 sequence (DNA): TGTGCCATCCACCTCTATAGGGATGTGAGCAATCAGCCCCAGCATTTT. It yields the protein CAIHLYRDVSNQPQHF. V and J are TRBV5-3 and TRBJ1-5; D uncertain. TRBV5-3 is recorded as an ORF, its role being uncertain. The CDR3 totals 16 residues. Trimming left V 9 bases short and J 1 base short, with 20 bases between.

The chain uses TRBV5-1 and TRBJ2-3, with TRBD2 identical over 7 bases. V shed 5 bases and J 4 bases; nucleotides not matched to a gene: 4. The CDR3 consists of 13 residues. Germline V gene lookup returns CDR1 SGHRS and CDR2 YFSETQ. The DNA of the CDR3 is TGCGCCAGCAGACCAACTAGCGCAGATACGCAGTATTTT. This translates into CASRPTSADTQYF. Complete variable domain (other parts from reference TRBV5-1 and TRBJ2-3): KAGVTQTPRYLIKTRGQQVTLSCSPISGHRSVSWYQQTPGQGLQFLFEYFSETQRNKGNFPGRFSGRQFSNSRSEMNVSTLELGDSALYLCASRPTSADTQYFGPGTRLTVL.

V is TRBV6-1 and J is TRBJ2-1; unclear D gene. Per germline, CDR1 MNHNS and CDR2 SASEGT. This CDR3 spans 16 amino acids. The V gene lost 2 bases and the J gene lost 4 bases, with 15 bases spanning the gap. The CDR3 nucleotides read TGTGCCAGCAGTGAATTGATTAGTCCCCAGTACAATGAGCAGTTCTTC. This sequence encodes CASSELISPQYNEQFF.

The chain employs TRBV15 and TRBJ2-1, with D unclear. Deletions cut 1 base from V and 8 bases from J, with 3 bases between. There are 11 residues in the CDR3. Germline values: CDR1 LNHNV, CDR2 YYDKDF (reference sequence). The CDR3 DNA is TGTGCCACCAGCAGAGTGGATGAGCAGTTCTTC. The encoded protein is CATSRVDEQFF.

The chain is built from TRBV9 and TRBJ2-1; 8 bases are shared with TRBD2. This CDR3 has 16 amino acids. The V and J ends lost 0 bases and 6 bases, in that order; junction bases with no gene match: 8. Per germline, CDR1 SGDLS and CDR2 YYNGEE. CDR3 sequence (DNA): TGTGCCAGCAGCGTAGAGAGAGCGGGAGCGGGCAATGAGCAGTTCTTC. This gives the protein CASSVERAGAGNEQFF.

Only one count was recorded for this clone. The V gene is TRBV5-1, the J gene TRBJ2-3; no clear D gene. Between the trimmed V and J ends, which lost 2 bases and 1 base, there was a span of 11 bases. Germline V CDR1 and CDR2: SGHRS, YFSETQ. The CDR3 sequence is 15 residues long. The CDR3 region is CASSLVPSGTDTQYF. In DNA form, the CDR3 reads TGCGCCAGCAGCTTAGTTCCCAGCGGCACAGATACGCAGTATTTT.

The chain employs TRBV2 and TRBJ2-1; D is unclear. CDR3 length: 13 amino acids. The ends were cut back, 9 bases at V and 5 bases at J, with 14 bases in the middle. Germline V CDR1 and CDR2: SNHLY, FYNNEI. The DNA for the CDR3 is TGTGCCAGTCAGACCCACCAAAACAATGAGCAGTTCTTC. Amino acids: CASQTHQNNEQFF.

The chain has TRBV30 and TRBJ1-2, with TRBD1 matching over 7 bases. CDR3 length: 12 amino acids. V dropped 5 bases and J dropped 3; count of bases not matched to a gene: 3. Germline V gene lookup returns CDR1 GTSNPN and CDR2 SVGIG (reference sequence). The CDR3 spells CAWSRGYYGYTF. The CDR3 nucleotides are TGTGCCTGGTCCAGGGGGTACTATGGCTACACCTTC.

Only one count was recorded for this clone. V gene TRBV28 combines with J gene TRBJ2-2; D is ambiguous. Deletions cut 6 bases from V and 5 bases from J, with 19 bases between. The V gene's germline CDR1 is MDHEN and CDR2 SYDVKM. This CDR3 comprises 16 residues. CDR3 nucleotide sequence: TGTGCCAGCAGGTTTCCCCCTGGAACGAGGACCGGGGAGCTGTTTTTT. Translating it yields CASRFPPGTRTGELFF. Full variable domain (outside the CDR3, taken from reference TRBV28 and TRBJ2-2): DVKVTQSSRYLVKRTGEKVFLECVQDMDHENMFWYRQDPGLGLRLIYFSYDVKMKEKGDIPEGYSVSREKKERFSLILESASTNQTSMYLCASRFPPGTRTGELFFGEGSRLTVL.

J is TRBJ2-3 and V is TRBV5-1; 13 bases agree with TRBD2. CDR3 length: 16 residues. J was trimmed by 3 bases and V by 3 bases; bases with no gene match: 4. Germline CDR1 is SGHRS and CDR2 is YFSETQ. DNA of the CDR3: TGCGCCAGCAGCTCCGGACTAGCGGGAGAGACAGATACGCAGTATTTT. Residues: CASSSGLAGETDTQYF.

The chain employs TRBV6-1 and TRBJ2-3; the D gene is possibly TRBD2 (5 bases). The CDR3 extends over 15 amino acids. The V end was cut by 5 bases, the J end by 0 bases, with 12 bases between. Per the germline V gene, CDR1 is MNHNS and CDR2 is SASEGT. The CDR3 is CASSKPGKSTDTQYF. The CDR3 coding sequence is TGTGCCAGCAGTAAGCCGGGAAAAAGCACAGATACGCAGTATTTT.